This T cell receptor beta chain was obtained from a study of identical twins. This CDR3 has 15 amino acids. Trimming removed 3 bases at V and 2 bases at J, with 12 bases between. Germline CDR1 and CDR2: KGHSH and LQKENI. This clonotype was seen more than once but under ten times. TCRdb recomputed calls from the 5' RACE reads with MiXCR, one row per CDR3 protein. Here the sample spans under 250,000 distinct CDR3 sequences, more than 6.5% being singletons. Separately, the same data were catalogued under a study of yellow fever vaccine responses in identical twins. That source notes: Twins' vaccine T cell responses were reported to seem partly convergent and partly personalized.

This receptor was taken from a woman aged 18-30 years in good health. The sequenced sample consisted of memory (CD45RO+) T cells sorted from blood. The chain combines TRBV18 with TRBJ2-3, with D tentatively TRBD1 (6 bases). CDR3 coding DNA: TGTGCCAGCTCACCTGGGGCAGGGGTCACAGATACGCAGTATTTT. Protein: CASSPGAGVTDTQYF.